What follows is one T cell receptor (beta chain) and its context. As yet, its antigen is unknown. The germline V and J ends were trimmed by 1 base and 10 bases, with 12 bases remaining between them. CDR1 SGHDN and CDR2 FVKESK come from the germline V gene. The length of the CDR3 is 13 residues. The entry originates in a study of beta chain features in type 1 diabetes. Study summary: Patients and healthy donors were similar in age, gender and cell yields. Study-wide findings and caveats: When Type 1 diabetes patients were examined, their TCRB CDR3s proved moderately but significantly shorter in all four CD4+ subsets.

cDNA synthesis used the whole RNA isolate, giving expressed TCRB sequences. Measured with immunoSEQ multiplex PCR; TCRdb has only the in-frame clones, and not every one. The sample holds hundreds of thousands of clones; about an eighth are singletons and the top ten take approximately 0.039%. CD4+ naive, central memory, regulatory and stem cell-like memory cells were sorted via CD45RO/CCR7/CD25/CD127/CD95/CD27. The chain uses TRBV14 and TRBJ2-3, with D possibly TRBD1 on 6 matching bases. The clonotype comes from a young man with type 1 diabetes. The sample consisted of naive CD4+ T cells from blood. The CDR3 DNA is TGTGCCAGCAGCCAAGGCAGGGGAAGCGCGCAGTATTTT. Residues: CASSQGRGSAQYF.